These 18 T cell receptor beta chains were sequenced from one sample in a study of vaccination and CD4 T cells after COVID-19. Noted treatment: approximately 10-day PBMC culture with coronavirus spike peptide pools or control peptides (ViraFEST assay). Sequence data for DNA of cultured CD4+ T cells were generated by the Oncomine TCR Beta short-read assay. TCRdb ran MiXCR on the PCR reads and lists one entry per CDR3 protein. In the table there are some 12,000 distinct CDR3 sequences, around 50% of which are singletons. No antigens are known for them. Sequencing was performed on CD4+ T cells from blood, cultured in vitro. These receptors all stem from a human donor who had recovered from COVID-19.

This clonotype showed up just a few times. This chain links TRBV27 with TRBJ1-6; no clear D. Germline CDR1 is MNHEY and CDR2 is SMNVEV (reference sequence). Trimming removed 2 bases from V and 6 bases from J, with 11 bases in between. This CDR3 is 15 amino acids long. The CDR3 DNA follows: TGTGCCAGCAGTTTAGGTCCGGGGTTTAATTCACCCCTCCACTTT. Amino acid sequence: CASSLGPGFNSPLHF.

The chain uses TRBV7-8 and TRBJ2-3, with a tentative D call TRBD2 (6 bases). The CDR3 is 13 amino acids. The V gene lost 11 bases and the J gene lost 2 bases, with 14 bases spanning the gap. CDR1 SGHVS and CDR2 FQNEAQ come from the germline V gene. The CDR3 DNA reads TGTGCCTCTAGGAGGAGGGACACAGATACGCAGTATTTT. This translates into CASRRRDTDTQYF.

This chain links TRBV20-1 with TRBJ2-2; D possibly uses TRBD1 or TRBD2 (6 bases each). Germline assignment: CDR1 DFQATT and CDR2 SNEGSKA (reference sequence). Trimming took 6 bases from V and 6 from J, leaving 17 bases between them. The CDR3 is 14 amino acids. As DNA, the CDR3 is TGCAGTGCCCTGGGACACGGGGGTCCCGGGGAGCTGTTTTTT. It specifies CSALGHGGPGELFF.

The chain carries TRBV6-4 and TRBJ2-3; D is unclear. The CDR3 spans 13 residues. Per the germline V gene, CDR1 is MRHNA and CDR2 is SNTAGT. Trimming stripped 0 bases from V and 8 bases from J, with 9 bases between. DNA of the CDR3: TGTGCCAGCAGTGACTCCGCAGTAGGTACGCAGTATTTT. Translation: CASSDSAVGTQYF.

This chain uses TRBV19 with TRBJ1-3, with a tentative D call TRBD1 (5 bases). This CDR3 region has 14 residues. The V end lost 4 bases, the J end lost 4 bases, and 11 bases lay between the germline ends. The germline V gene has CDR1 LNHDA and CDR2 SQIVND (reference sequence). The CDR3 bases are TGTGCCAGTAGTACACAGGACCCCGGAAACACCATATATTTT. This codes for CASSTQDPGNTIYF.

The V call is TRBV3-1, the J call TRBJ2-7; D is unresolved. Germline V gene sequence: CDR1 LGHDT, CDR2 YNNKEL (reference sequence). The CDR3 is 15 residues long. Trimming removed 0 bases from V and 3 bases from J, with 12 bases in between. In DNA, the CDR3 is TGTGCCAGCAGCCAAGATGGTAGGAGAGTCTACGAGCAGTACTTC. Its protein is CASSQDGRRVYEQYF.

This chain joins TRBV5-6 and TRBJ2-2; D not certain. The germline CDR1 and CDR2 sequences are SGHDT and YYEEEE. V gave up 2 bases and J gave up 6 bases, with 8 bases separating them. The CDR3 is 13 residues long. Here the CDR3 reads CASSLIRAGELFF. For the CDR3, the DNA is TGTGCCAGCAGCTTAATAAGGGCCGGGGAGCTGTTTTTT.

This chain connects TRBV6-1 to TRBJ2-7; no definite D call. This CDR3 comprises 15 residues. The V end was cut by 5 bases, the J end by 3 bases, with 17 bases between. Germline V lookup: CDR1 MNHNS, CDR2 SASEGT. The CDR3 DNA reads TGTGCCAGCAGTAAAATTAGTCCAGAATTCTACGAGCAGTACTTC. Translated: CASSKISPEFYEQYF.

This clonotype was seen a few times. V gene TRBV20-1 combines with J gene TRBJ1-1, with 7 bases identical to TRBD1. CDR3 length: 16 amino acids. Germline V gene lookup returns CDR1 DFQATT and CDR2 SNEGSKA (reference sequence). Unmatched junction bases numbered 14, after V lost 6 bases and J lost 1 base. DNA of the CDR3: TGCAGTGCCCGAGATCCGAGACAGGGCACGAACACTGAAGCTTTCTTT. Translated: CSARDPRQGTNTEAFF.

The rearrangement joins TRBV7-2 to TRBJ2-7; no clear D gene. This CDR3 is 14 amino acids long. Germline V gene sequence: CDR1 SGHTA, CDR2 FQGNSA. V was pared by 3 bases and J by 1 base, with 10 bases between. The CDR3 region is CASSFQAESYEQYF. In DNA, the CDR3 is TGTGCCAGCAGCTTTCAGGCAGAGTCCTACGAGCAGTACTTC.

The rearrangement uses TRBV4-2 and TRBJ2-3; 12 bases agree with TRBD2. V trimming: 1 base; J trimming: 5 bases; junction bases outside the gene matches: 7. CDR3 length: 17 amino acids. Germline loops: CDR1 LGHNA, CDR2 YNFKEQ. CDR3 nucleotides: TGTGCCAGCAGCCAAGTGGCTAGCGGGGGGGCCCTAGATACGCAGTATTTT. It specifies CASSQVASGGALDTQYF.

This clonotype has only a few counts. The chain employs TRBV9 and TRBJ1-6; D gene uncertain. This CDR3 has 14 residues. V was cut by 0 bases and J by 7 bases, with 8 bases left in between. Germline-derived CDR1 and CDR2 are SGDLS and YYNGEE. The CDR3 here is CASSVEGRNSPLHF. DNA of the CDR3: TGTGCCAGCAGCGTAGAGGGCAGAAATTCACCCCTCCACTTT. Full variable domain (rest looked up from reference TRBV9 and TRBJ1-6): DSGVTQTPKHLITATGQRVTLRCSPRSGDLSVYWYQQSLDQGLQFLIQYYNGEERAKGNILERFSAQQFPDLHSELNLSSLELGDSALYFCASSVEGRNSPLHFGNGTRLTVT.

The table lists this clonotype with a few counts. This chain links TRBV6-1 with TRBJ1-6; the D gene is possibly TRBD1 (6 bases). Germline CDR1 is MNHNS and CDR2 is SASEGT. The V and J ends lost 4 bases and 3 bases respectively, with 13 bases between them. The CDR3 sequence is 16 residues long. The CDR3, as DNA: TGTGCCAGCAGTGCTGTACAGGGAAACTATAATTCACCCCTCCACTTT. This sequence encodes CASSAVQGNYNSPLHF.

This chain connects TRBV7-9 to TRBJ2-2, with 8 bases fitting TRBD1. Trimming removed 4 bases from V and 1 base from J; junction bases left unmatched: 5. This CDR3 has 16 residues. Per germline, CDR1 SEHNR and CDR2 FQNEAQ (reference sequence). CDR3 in amino acids: CASSSGQGWNTGELFF. The CDR3, as DNA: TGTGCCAGCAGCTCCGGACAGGGATGGAACACCGGGGAGCTGTTTTTT.

The chain is built from TRBV20-1 and TRBJ1-2, with D uncertain. V was cut by 3 bases and J by 6 bases, with 17 bases left in between. Germline CDR1 and CDR2: DFQATT and SNEGSKA (reference sequence). This CDR3 has 14 amino acids. CDR3 loop: CSASNPSRRHGYTF. As DNA, the CDR3 is TGCAGTGCTAGTAATCCATCCAGGAGACATGGCTACACCTTC.

This clonotype was seen more than once but under ten times. The rearrangement joins TRBV6-1 to TRBJ2-2, with 7 bases that match TRBD1. After removal of 8 bases from V and 1 base from J, the junction contained 7 bases not matched to a gene. From germline, CDR1 is MNHNS and CDR2 SASEGT. The CDR3 contains 15 residues. CDR3 DNA: TGTGCCAGCTTTCCACGGGACAGGAACACCGGGGAGCTGTTTTTT. It is translated as CASFPRDRNTGELFF.

The chain links TRBV6-1 to TRBJ1-2, with TRBD1 matching over 12 bases. The germline CDR1 and CDR2 sequences are MNHNS and SASEGT. CDR3 length: 17 amino acids. The V and J ends lost 5 bases and 8 bases, in that order; junction bases with no gene match: 15. CDR3 sequence reads: CASSRSQPGQGARGYTF. The CDR3, as DNA: TGTGCCAGCAGTCGGTCTCAACCGGGACAGGGGGCCAGGGGCTACACCTTC.

The V call is TRBV5-3, the J call TRBJ2-1, with D perhaps matching TRBD2 (6 bases). TRBV5-3 is given ORF status, its function remaining uncertain. V lost 8 bases to trimming and J lost 12 bases, with 21 bases between them. This CDR3 region has 13 residues. The CDR3 bases are TGTGCCAGCAGCCCCCGTGCCGGGAGAGGGCAGTTCTTC. It yields the protein CASSPRAGRGQFF.